The TCR beta chain described here comes from a study of neurological immune-mediated disorders. The CDR3 runs to 16 residues. Trimming took 1 base from V and 3 from J, leaving 15 bases between them. Germline V CDR1 and CDR2: SEHNR, FQNEAQ (reference sequence). This clonotype was seen only a few times. TCRdb processed the 5' RACE reads anew with MiXCR; each CDR3 protein has one entry. The sample holds around 25,000 distinct CDR3 sequences, over 20% seen once. This chain links TRBV7-9 with TRBJ1-1; TRBD1 is a possible D gene (6 bases). The sequence was obtained from a woman aged 55-70 years in good health. Input material: PBMCs. As DNA, the CDR3 is TGTGCCAGCAGCTTAGGAGGGGGGGGGGCCTACACTGAAGCTTTCTTT. Residues: CASSLGGGGAYTEAFF.